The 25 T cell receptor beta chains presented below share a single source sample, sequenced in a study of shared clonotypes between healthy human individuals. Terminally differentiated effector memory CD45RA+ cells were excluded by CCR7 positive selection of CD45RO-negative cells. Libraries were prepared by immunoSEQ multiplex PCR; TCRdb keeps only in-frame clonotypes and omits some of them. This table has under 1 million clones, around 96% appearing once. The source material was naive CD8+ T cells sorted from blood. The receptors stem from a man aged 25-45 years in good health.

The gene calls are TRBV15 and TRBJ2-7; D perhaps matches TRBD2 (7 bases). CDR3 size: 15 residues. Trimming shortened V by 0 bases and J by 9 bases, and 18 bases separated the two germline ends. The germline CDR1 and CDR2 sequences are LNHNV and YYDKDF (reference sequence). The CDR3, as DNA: TGTGCCACCAGCAGAGATCTGGGAGGGGGAGACACGCAGTACTTC. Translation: CATSRDLGGGDTQYF.

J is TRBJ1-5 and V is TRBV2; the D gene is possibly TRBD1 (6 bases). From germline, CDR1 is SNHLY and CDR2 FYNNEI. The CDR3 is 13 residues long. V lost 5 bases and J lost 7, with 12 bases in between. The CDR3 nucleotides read TGTGCCAGCAGTCTATTAACAGGGCAGCCCCAGCATTTT. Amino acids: CASSLLTGQPQHF.

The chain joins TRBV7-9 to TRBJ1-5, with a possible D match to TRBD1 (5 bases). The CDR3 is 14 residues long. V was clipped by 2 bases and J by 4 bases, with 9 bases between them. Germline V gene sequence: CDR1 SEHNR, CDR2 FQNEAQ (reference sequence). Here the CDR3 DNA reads TGTGCCAGCAGCTTATCGGGGCAGAATCAGCCCCAGCATTTT. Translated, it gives CASSLSGQNQPQHF.

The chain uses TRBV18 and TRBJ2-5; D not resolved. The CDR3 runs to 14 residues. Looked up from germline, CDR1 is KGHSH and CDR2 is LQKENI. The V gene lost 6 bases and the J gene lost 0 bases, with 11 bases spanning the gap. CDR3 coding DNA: TGTGCCAGCTCCGAGCAGACCTACCAAGAGACCCAGTACTTC. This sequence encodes CASSEQTYQETQYF.

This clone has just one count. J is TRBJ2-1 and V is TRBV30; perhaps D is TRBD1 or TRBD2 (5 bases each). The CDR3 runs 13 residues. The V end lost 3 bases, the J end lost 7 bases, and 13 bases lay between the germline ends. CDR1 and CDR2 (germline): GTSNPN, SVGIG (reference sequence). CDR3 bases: TGTGCCTGGAGCCGGGACCATGCGAATGAGCAGTTCTTC. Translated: CAWSRDHANEQFF.

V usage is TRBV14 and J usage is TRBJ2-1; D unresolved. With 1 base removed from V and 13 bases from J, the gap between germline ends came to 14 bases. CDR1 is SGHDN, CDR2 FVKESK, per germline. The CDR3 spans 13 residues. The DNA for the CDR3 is TGTGCCAGCAGCCAAGTTCGAGTAGTTACACAGTTCTTC. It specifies CASSQVRVVTQFF. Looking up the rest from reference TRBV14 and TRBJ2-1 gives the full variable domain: EAGVTQFPSHSVIEKGQTVTLRCDPISGHDNLYWYRRVMGKEIKFLLHFVKESKQDESGMPNNRFLAERTGGTYSTLKVQPAELEDSGVYFCASSQVRVVTQFFGPGTRLTVL.

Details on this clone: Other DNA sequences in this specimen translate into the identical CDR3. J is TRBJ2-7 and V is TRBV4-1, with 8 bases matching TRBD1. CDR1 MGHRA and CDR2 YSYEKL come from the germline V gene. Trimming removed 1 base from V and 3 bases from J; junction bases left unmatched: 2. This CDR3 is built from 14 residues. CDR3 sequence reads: CASSQAQGGYEQYF. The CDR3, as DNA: TGCGCCAGCAGCCAAGCACAGGGGGGCTACGAGCAGTACTTC.

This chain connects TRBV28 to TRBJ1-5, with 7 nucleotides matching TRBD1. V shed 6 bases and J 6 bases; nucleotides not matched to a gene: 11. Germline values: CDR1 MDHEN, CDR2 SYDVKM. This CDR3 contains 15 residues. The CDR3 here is CASSSDREGGQPQHF. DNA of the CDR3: TGTGCCAGCAGCTCCGACAGGGAAGGAGGTCAGCCCCAGCATTTT.

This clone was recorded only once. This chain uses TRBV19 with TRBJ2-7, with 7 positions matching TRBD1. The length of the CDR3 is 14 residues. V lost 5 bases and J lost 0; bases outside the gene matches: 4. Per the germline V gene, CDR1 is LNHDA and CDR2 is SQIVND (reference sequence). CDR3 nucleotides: TGTGCCAGTAGTCCGACAGGGCGCTCCTACGAGCAGTACTTC. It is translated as CASSPTGRSYEQYF. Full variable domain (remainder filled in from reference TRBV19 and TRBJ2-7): DGGITQSPKYLFRKEGQNVTLSCEQNLNHDAMYWYRQDPGQGLRLIYYSQIVNDFQKGDIAEGYSVSREKKESFPLTVTSAQKNPTAFYLCASSPTGRSYEQYFGPGTRLTVT.

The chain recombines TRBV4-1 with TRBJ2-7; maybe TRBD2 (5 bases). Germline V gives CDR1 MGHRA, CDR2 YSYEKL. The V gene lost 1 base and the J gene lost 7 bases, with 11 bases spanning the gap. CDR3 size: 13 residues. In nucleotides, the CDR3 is TGCGCCAGCAGCCAAGTAACCCGGGATGAGCAGTACTTC. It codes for CASSQVTRDEQYF.

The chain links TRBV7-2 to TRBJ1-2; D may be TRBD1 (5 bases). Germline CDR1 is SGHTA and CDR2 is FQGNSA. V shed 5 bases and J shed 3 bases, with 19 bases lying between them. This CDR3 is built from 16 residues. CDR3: CASSPEVGADYYGYTF. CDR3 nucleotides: TGTGCCAGCAGCCCCGAAGTAGGGGCGGATTACTATGGCTACACCTTC.

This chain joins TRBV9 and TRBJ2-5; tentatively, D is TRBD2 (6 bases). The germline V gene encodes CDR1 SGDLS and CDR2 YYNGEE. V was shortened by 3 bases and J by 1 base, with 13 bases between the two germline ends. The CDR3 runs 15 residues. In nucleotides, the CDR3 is TGTGCCAGCAGCGAGGTCCTCGGGGGCCAAGAGACCCAGTACTTC. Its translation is CASSEVLGGQETQYF.

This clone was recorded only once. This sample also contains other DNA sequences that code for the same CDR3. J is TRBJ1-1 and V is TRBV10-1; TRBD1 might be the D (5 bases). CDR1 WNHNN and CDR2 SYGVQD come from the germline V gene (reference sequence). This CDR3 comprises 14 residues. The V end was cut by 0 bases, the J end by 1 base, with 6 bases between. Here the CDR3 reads CASSESRGNTEAFF. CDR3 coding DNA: TGCGCCAGCAGTGAGTCGAGGGGGAACACTGAAGCTTTCTTT.

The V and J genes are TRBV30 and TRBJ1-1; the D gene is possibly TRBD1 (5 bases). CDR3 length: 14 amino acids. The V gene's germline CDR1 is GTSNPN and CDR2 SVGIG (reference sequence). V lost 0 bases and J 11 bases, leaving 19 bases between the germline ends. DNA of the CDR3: TGTGCCTGGAGTGTATATGGGACGGAGGCTTCCGCTTTCTTT. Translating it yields CAWSVYGTEASAFF.

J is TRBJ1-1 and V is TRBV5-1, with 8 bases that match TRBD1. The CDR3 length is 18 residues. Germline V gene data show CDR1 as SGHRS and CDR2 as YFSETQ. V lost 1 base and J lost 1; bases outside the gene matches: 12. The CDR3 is CASSLSWWAGGRNTEAFF. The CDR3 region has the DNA TGCGCCAGCAGCTTGTCTTGGTGGGCAGGGGGCAGGAACACTGAAGCTTTCTTT. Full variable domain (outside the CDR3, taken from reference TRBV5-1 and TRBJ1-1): KAGVTQTPRYLIKTRGQQVTLSCSPISGHRSVSWYQQTPGQGLQFLFEYFSETQRNKGNFPGRFSGRQFSNSRSEMNVSTLELGDSALYLCASSLSWWAGGRNTEAFFGQGTRLTVV.

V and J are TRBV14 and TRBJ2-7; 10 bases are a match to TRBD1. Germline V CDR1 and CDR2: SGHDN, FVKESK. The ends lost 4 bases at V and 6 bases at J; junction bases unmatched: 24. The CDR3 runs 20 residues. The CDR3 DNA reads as TGTGCCAGCAGCCGACCTACCGGCACCCGAGGGACAGGGGAAACGGGCGAGCAGTACTTC. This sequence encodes CASSRPTGTRGTGETGEQYF.

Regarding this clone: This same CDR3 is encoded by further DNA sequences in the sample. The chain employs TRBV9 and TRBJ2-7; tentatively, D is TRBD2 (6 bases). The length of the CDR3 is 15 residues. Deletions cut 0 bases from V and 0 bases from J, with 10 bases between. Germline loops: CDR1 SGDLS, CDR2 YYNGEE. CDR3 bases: TGTGCCAGCAGCGTAGGCGCGGGACTCTCCTACGAGCAGTACTTC. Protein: CASSVGAGLSYEQYF.

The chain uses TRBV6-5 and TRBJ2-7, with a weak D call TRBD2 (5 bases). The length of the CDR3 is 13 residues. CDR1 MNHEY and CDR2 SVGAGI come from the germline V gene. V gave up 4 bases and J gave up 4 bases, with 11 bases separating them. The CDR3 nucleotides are TGTGCCAGCAGTTTAATATCGGGGTACGAGCAGTACTTC. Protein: CASSLISGYEQYF.

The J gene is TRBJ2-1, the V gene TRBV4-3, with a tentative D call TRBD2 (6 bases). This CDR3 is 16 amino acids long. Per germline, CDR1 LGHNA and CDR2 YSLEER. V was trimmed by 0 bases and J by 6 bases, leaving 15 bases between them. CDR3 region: CASSQDTPSELNEQFF. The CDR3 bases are TGCGCCAGCAGCCAAGATACGCCTAGCGAACTCAATGAGCAGTTCTTC.

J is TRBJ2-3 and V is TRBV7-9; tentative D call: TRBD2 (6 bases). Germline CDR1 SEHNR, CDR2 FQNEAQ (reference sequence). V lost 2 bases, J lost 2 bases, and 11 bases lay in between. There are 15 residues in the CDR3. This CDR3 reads CASSLRGGYTDTQYF. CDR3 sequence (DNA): TGTGCCAGCAGCTTACGGGGAGGTTACACAGATACGCAGTATTTT.

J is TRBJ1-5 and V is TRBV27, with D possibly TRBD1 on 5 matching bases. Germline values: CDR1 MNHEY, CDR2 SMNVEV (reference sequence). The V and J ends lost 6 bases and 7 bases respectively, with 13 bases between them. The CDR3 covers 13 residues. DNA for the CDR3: TGTGCCAGCAGCCCCTCGGGGACCCAGCCCCAGCATTTT. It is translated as CASSPSGTQPQHF.

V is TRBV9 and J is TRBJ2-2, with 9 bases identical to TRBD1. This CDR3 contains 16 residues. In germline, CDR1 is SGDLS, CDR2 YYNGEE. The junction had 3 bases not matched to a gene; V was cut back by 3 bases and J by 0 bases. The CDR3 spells CASSATGGSNTGELFF. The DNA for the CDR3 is TGTGCCAGCAGCGCCACAGGGGGCTCGAACACCGGGGAGCTGTTTTTT.

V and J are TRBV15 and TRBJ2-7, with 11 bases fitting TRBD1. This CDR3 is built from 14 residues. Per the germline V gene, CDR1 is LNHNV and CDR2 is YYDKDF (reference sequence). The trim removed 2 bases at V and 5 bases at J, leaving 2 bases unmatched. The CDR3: CATSRTGQGDEQYF. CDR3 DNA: TGTGCCACCAGCAGAACGGGACAGGGGGACGAGCAGTACTTC.

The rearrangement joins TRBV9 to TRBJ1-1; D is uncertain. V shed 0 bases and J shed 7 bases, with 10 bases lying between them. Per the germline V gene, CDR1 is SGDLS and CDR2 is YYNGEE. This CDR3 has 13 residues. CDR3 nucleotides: TGTGCCAGCAGCGTAGAGGTTTATAGTGAAGCTTTCTTT. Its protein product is CASSVEVYSEAFF.

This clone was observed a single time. CDR3 DNA sequence: TGTGCCAGCAGCTCCGGACAGAACACCGGGGAGCTGTTTTTT. Its protein product is CASSSGQNTGELFF. The chain has TRBV5-4 and TRBJ2-2, with D perhaps TRBD1 (5 bases). The CDR3 covers 14 residues. With 3 bases removed from V and 1 base from J, the gap between germline ends came to 7 bases. CDR1 SGHNT and CDR2 YYREEE come from the germline V gene (reference sequence).